One sample yielded the 29 T cell receptor beta chains listed below, sequenced in a study of Ad26.COV2.S vaccination and SARS-CoV-2 variants. TCRdb keeps only in-frame clones here, not all; method: immunoSEQ multiplex PCR. This sample has over 90,000 clones; 80% occur once, and the top ten carry roughly 17%. This sample comprised peripheral blood, obtained after recovery from COVID-19. The receptors were sampled from a human donor who had recovered from COVID-19.

The chain employs TRBV6-5 and TRBJ2-2; 12 bases line up with TRBD2. The CDR3 is made up of 15 amino acids. The V and J ends lost 6 bases and 6 bases, in that order; junction bases with no gene match: 5. CDR1 is MNHEY and CDR2 is SVGAGI in the germline V gene. The CDR3 nucleotides are TGTGCCAGCAGCGCTCTAGCGGGGGGGCCCGGGGAGCTGTTTTTT. This gives the protein CASSALAGGPGELFF.

The chain links TRBV5-1 to TRBJ2-1; TRBD2 matches at 8 bases. Unmatched junction bases numbered 12, after V lost 1 base and J lost 9 bases. This CDR3 has 16 amino acids. Germline-derived CDR1 and CDR2 are SGHRS and YFSETQ. The CDR3 is CASSLSPRGGILEQFF. CDR3 sequence (DNA): TGCGCCAGCAGCTTGTCGCCACGGGGGGGCATTCTTGAGCAGTTCTTC.

The chain combines TRBV21-1 with TRBJ1-1; the tabulated D call, TRBD1, remains unverified against the DNA. TRBV21-1 is a pseudogene segment. This CDR3 is 12 amino acids long. CDR3 bases: TGTGCCAGAGGGACATTTGGCACTGAAGCTTTCTTT. Its translation is CARGTFGTEAFF.

This clone was picked up many times. J is TRBJ1-6 and V is TRBV5-1, with a tentative D call TRBD1 (6 bases). The CDR3 covers 13 residues. V lost 4 bases and J 12 bases, leaving 14 bases between the germline ends. Germline values: CDR1 SGHRS, CDR2 YFSETQ. The CDR3 loop is CASSPGEVGPLHF. The CDR3 coding sequence is TGCGCCAGCAGCCCAGGGGAAGTTGGACCCCTCCACTTT. Full variable domain (missing parts from reference TRBV5-1 and TRBJ1-6): KAGVTQTPRYLIKTRGQQVTLSCSPISGHRSVSWYQQTPGQGLQFLFEYFSETQRNKGNFPGRFSGRQFSNSRSEMNVSTLELGDSALYLCASSPGEVGPLHFGNGTRLTVT.

This clone is a singleton in its sample. A much larger clone lies a single base off, so this may be a read error. Other DNA sequences in the sample encode the same CDR3. For the CDR3, the DNA is TGTGCCAGCAGCCAGGGGGAAGTACATTCACCCCTCCACTTT. Its protein is CASSQGEVHSPLHF. The V call is TRBV4-2, the J call TRBJ1-6; a weak D match, TRBD1 (5 bases). Trimming shortened V by 3 bases and J by 8 bases, and 11 bases separated the two germline ends. Germline assignment: CDR1 LGHNA and CDR2 YNFKEQ. The CDR3 extends over 14 amino acids.

This clone was found a few times. The chain combines TRBV29-1 with TRBJ1-5; the D gene is possibly TRBD1 (5 bases). Per the germline V gene, CDR1 is SQVTM and CDR2 is ANQGSEA. Trimming stripped 4 bases from V and 5 bases from J, with 9 bases between. The CDR3 contains 12 residues. CDR3 residues: CSVGQLDQPQHF. The CDR3 bases are TGCAGCGTTGGACAGTTGGATCAGCCCCAGCATTTT.

Points on this clone: Additional DNA sequences in this sample encode the identical CDR3. The V call is TRBV5-1, the J call TRBJ2-1, with a possible D match to TRBD1 (5 bases). Trimming stripped 1 base from V and 4 bases from J, with 6 bases between. Per the germline V gene, CDR1 is SGHRS and CDR2 is YFSETQ. This CDR3 spans 13 amino acids. The CDR3 loop is CASSLQGYNEQFF. The CDR3 DNA reads as TGCGCCAGCAGCTTGCAGGGTTACAATGAGCAGTTCTTC.

The chain carries TRBV7-9 and TRBJ2-6; D remains ambiguous. CDR1 is SEHNR and CDR2 is FQNEAQ in the germline V gene (reference sequence). V was trimmed by 10 bases and J by 2 bases, leaving 12 bases between them. The CDR3 totals 14 residues. The CDR3 sequence is CATKPVAGANVLTF. The CDR3 DNA reads as TGTGCCACCAAACCCGTCGCTGGGGCCAACGTCCTGACTTTC.

The chain carries TRBV6-4 and TRBJ1-4; 7 nucleotides align to TRBD1. Germline V gene data show CDR1 as MRHNA and CDR2 as SNTAGT. With V trimmed by 5 bases and J by 8 bases, 5 bases remained unmatched. There are 13 residues in the CDR3. CDR3 in DNA: TGTGCCAGCAGTCAGAACAGGGGAGAAAAACTGTTTTTT. It specifies CASSQNRGEKLFF.

The chain has TRBV10-3 and TRBJ2-7; D is perhaps TRBD1 (5 bases). Trimming shortened V by 6 bases and J by 7 bases, and 13 bases separated the two germline ends. CDR3 length: 12 amino acids. Germline V lookup: CDR1 ENHRY, CDR2 SYGVKD. Here the CDR3 DNA reads TGTGCCATCAGCAGTCAGGGATGGGAGCAGTACTTC. It specifies CAISSQGWEQYF.

CDR3 residues: CASTGASDTEAFF. The CDR3 bases are TGCGCCAGCACGGGGGCGTCGGACACTGAAGCTTTCTTT. The chain links TRBV5-1 to TRBJ1-1; possibly TRBD1 for D (6 bases). V lost 6 bases and J lost 3, with 12 bases in between. Germline lookup yields CDR1 SGHRS and CDR2 YFSETQ. The CDR3 spans 13 residues.

Concerning this clone: This specimen includes other DNA sequences encoding the same CDR3. This chain links TRBV2 with TRBJ2-2; 9 bases align to TRBD2. CDR3 length: 14 residues. Trimming at V came to 11 bases and at J to 7 bases, leaving 11 bases not matched to a gene. Germline assignment: CDR1 SNHLY and CDR2 FYNNEI. The CDR3 here is CALRGGGGCGELFF. The CDR3 nucleotides read TGTGCCCTCCGGGGCGGGGGGGGCTGCGGGGAGCTGTTTTTT.

This clone was recorded only once. The chain carries TRBV12-3 or TRBV12-4 and TRBJ1-2; D unclear. CDR3 length equals 13 residues. Trimming shortened V by 5 bases and J by 7 bases, and 14 bases separated the two germline ends. The CDR3 sequence is CASSVAVAGGYTF. The CDR3 DNA reads TGTGCCAGCAGTGTCGCCGTCGCGGGTGGCTACACCTTC.

The rearrangement links TRBV7-3 to TRBJ2-5; 8 bases agree with TRBD2. Per the germline V gene, CDR1 is SGHTA and CDR2 is FQGTGA. The CDR3 spans 13 residues. J was trimmed by 5 bases and V by 3 bases; bases with no gene match: 2. The CDR3 sequence: CASSFAGGETQYF. DNA of the CDR3: TGTGCCAGCAGCTTCGCGGGGGGTGAGACCCAGTACTTC.

The rearrangement links TRBV10-3 to TRBJ1-1; D is uncertain. This CDR3 is built from 16 residues. CDR1 and CDR2 (germline): ENHRY, SYGVKD. Trimming removed 1 base at V and 2 bases at J, with 14 bases between. The CDR3 DNA sequence: TGTGCCATCAGTGAGTTCGGGCCTCCTGCAAACACTGAAGCTTTCTTT. Residues: CAISEFGPPANTEAFF.

The genes are TRBV5-4 and TRBJ2-1; 7 positions agree with TRBD2. Trimming removed 0 bases from V and 4 bases from J; junction bases left unmatched: 10. This CDR3 has 17 residues. Germline loops: CDR1 SGHNT, CDR2 YYREEE (reference sequence). The CDR3 here is CASSLGGLSRNYNEQFF. Written as DNA, the CDR3 is TGTGCCAGCAGCTTGGGGGGACTATCCCGTAATTACAATGAGCAGTTCTTC.

This rearrangement joins TRBV7-5 to TRBJ2-3; the table's D call, TRBD2, was not checked against the DNA. TRBV7-5 counts as a pseudogene. The CDR3 consists of 15 residues. The CDR3 DNA reads as TGTGTCAGAAGCTTAGCGTGGACTAGAAGGAATACGCAGTATTTT. Its protein is CVRSLAWTRRNTQYF.

This chain connects TRBV5-1 to TRBJ2-1; D is perhaps TRBD1 (6 bases). The germline CDR1 and CDR2 sequences are SGHRS and YFSETQ. Trimming shortened V by 1 base and J by 1 base, and 12 bases separated the two germline ends. There are 16 residues in the CDR3. The chain's CDR3 is CASSLNVGGSYNEQFF. CDR3 nucleotide sequence: TGCGCCAGCAGCTTGAATGTAGGGGGTTCCTACAATGAGCAGTTCTTC.

The chain is built from TRBV23-1 and TRBJ1-6, with 8 bases matching TRBD1. TRBV23-1 is sorted into the ORF group, with uncertain function. CDR3 size: 20 residues. Trimming at V came to 2 bases and at J to 0 bases, leaving 12 bases not matched to a gene. The CDR3 protein is CASSQDYKGQAISYNSPLHF. The DNA of the CDR3 is TGCGCCAGCAGTCAAGACTACAAGGGACAGGCGATCTCCTATAATTCACCCCTCCACTTT.

The V and J genes are TRBV27 and TRBJ2-7, with 9 bases that match TRBD1. CDR1 is MNHEY, CDR2 SMNVEV, per germline (reference sequence). CDR3 length: 15 amino acids. The V and J ends lost 0 bases and 8 bases, in that order; junction bases with no gene match: 8. CDR3 sequence reads: CASSLSLGQGIKQYF. DNA for the CDR3: TGTGCCAGCAGTTTATCCCTTGGACAGGGGATAAAGCAGTACTTC.

V and J are TRBV19 and TRBJ2-2; 7 nucleotides agree with TRBD1. CDR3 length: 13 amino acids. Germline V gives CDR1 LNHDA, CDR2 SQIVND (reference sequence). Unmatched junction bases numbered 3, after V lost 6 bases and J lost 5 bases. CDR3: CASRTGVTGELFF. DNA for the CDR3: TGTGCCAGTAGAACAGGGGTAACCGGGGAGCTGTTTTTT. The full variable domain, in which reference TRBV19 and TRBJ2-2 provide the parts outside the CDR3, is DGGITQSPKYLFRKEGQNVTLSCEQNLNHDAMYWYRQDPGQGLRLIYYSQIVNDFQKGDIAEGYSVSREKKESFPLTVTSAQKNPTAFYLCASRTGVTGELFFGEGSRLTVL.

This clone was found once. This sequence joins TRBV10-2 and TRBJ2-5, with 12 bases matching TRBD2. This CDR3 contains 14 residues. The J segment lost 5 bases and the V segment lost 8 bases, leaving 6 bases of the junction unmatched. Looked up from germline, CDR1 is WSHSY and CDR2 is SAAADI. CDR3 loop: CASGPTSGGETQYF. CDR3 DNA: TGCGCCAGCGGCCCGACTAGCGGGGGCGAGACCCAGTACTTC.

The chain is built from TRBV11-2 and TRBJ1-1; a weak D match, TRBD1 (5 bases). The CDR3 covers 14 residues. The germline gives CDR1 SGHAT, CDR2 FQNNGV. V was pared by 4 bases and J by 3 bases, with 12 bases between. Here the CDR3 DNA reads TGTGCCAGCAGCTCATTGGGGGGTTACACTGAAGCTTTCTTT. It translates to CASSSLGGYTEAFF.

This clone appeared a few times. The gene calls are TRBV19 and TRBJ2-6, with D tentatively TRBD1 (5 bases). From germline, CDR1 is LNHDA and CDR2 SQIVND (reference sequence). Trimming cost V 3 bases and J 0 bases, with 15 bases left between them. CDR3 length: 18 amino acids. This CDR3 is CASSISGLIVSGANVLTF. In DNA, the CDR3 is TGTGCCAGTAGTATCTCAGGGTTGATCGTCTCTGGGGCCAACGTCCTGACTTTC.

This rearrangement joins TRBV3-1 (or the pseudogene TRBV3-2) to TRBJ1-1; D not certain. The CDR3 covers 17 residues. Trimming removed 0 bases from V and 5 bases from J, with 19 bases in between. Germline assignment: CDR1 LGHDT and CDR2 YNNKEL (reference sequence). CDR3: CASSQDHSPLGLTEAFF. CDR3 nucleotides: TGTGCCAGCAGCCAAGATCATTCACCCCTAGGTCTGACTGAAGCTTTCTTT.

The V call is TRBV30, the J call TRBJ2-5; D uncertain. The germline V gene has CDR1 GTSNPN and CDR2 SVGIG (reference sequence). Deletions cut 0 bases from V and 5 bases from J, with 10 bases between. The CDR3 spans 13 residues. CDR3 sequence: CAWSVAPQETQYF. CDR3 DNA sequence: TGTGCCTGGAGTGTGGCCCCTCAGGAGACCCAGTACTTC.

This clone has more than one count but fewer than ten. V and J are TRBV5-1 and TRBJ1-3; weak D call: TRBD1 (6 bases). Germline loops: CDR1 SGHRS, CDR2 YFSETQ. There are 16 residues in the CDR3. The germline V and J ends were trimmed by 0 bases and 2 bases, with 12 bases remaining between them. CDR3 nucleotides: TGCGCCAGCAGCTTGGAGGTACAGGGCCCTGGAAACACCATATATTTT. Its translation: CASSLEVQGPGNTIYF.

This chain connects TRBV19 to TRBJ1-6; D unresolved. The germline V gene encodes CDR1 LNHDA and CDR2 SQIVND (reference sequence). The CDR3 spans 14 residues. Trimming took 3 bases from V and 7 from J, leaving 10 bases between them. This CDR3 is CASSIEAGNSPLHF. The CDR3 region has the DNA TGTGCCAGTAGTATTGAGGCCGGGAATTCACCCCTCCACTTT.

The CDR3 sequence: CASSMIDRNTEAFF. In DNA form, the CDR3 reads TGTGCCAGTAGTATGATAGACAGGAACACTGAAGCTTTCTTT. This chain links TRBV19 with TRBJ1-1; possible D gene TRBD1, 5 bases. The CDR3 is 14 amino acids. V lost 3 bases and J lost 1, with 9 bases in between. Looked up from germline, CDR1 is LNHDA and CDR2 is SQIVND (reference sequence).